This entry concerns a single T cell receptor beta chain. Its antigen is unknown. The data stem from a study of blood T cells in healthy people across ages. A second 7 to 11 cycle PCR used barcoded and J-beta primers. Every sample gave at least 3 million paired-end reads containing CDR3. Using its own MiXCR run on the 5' RACE reads, TCRdb lists one record per CDR3 protein. The profile shows some 670,000 distinct CDR3 sequences, roughly half of them singletons. Points from the study as a whole: The study found more naive CD4+ cells and higher diversity in long-lived than aged donors.

Peripheral blood was drawn, roughly 10 milliliters per donor. Samples each yielded at least 5.5 micrograms of total RNA. This CDR3 is 14 amino acids long. With 7 bases removed from V and 10 bases from J, the gap between germline ends came to 17 bases. Germline values: CDR1 MNHNS, CDR2 SASEGT. V usage is TRBV6-1 and J usage is TRBJ1-6; possibly TRBD1 for D (6 bases). The sample comprised blood. This TCR derives from a woman older than 75 in good health. CDR3 region: CASKGGREASPLHF. DNA of the CDR3: TGTGCCAGCAAGGGGGGCAGGGAGGCATCACCCCTCCACTTT.